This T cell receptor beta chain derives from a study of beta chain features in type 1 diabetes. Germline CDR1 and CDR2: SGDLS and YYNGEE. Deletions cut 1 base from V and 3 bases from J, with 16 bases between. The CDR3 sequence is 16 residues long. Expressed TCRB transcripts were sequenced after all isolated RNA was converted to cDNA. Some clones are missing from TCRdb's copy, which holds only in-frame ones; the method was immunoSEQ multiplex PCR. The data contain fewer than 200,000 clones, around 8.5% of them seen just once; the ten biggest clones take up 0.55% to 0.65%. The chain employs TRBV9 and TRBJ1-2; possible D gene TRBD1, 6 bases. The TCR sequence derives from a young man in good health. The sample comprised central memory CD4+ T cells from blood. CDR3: CASSVPRQGIDYGYTF. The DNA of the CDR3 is TGTGCCAGCAGCGTACCAAGGCAGGGGATCGACTATGGCTACACCTTC.